This passage covers 29 T cell receptor beta chains from one sample sequenced in a study of spatial heterogeneity in lung cancer. TCRdb fed the 5' RACE reads into MiXCR, producing one record per CDR3 protein. The sample records 12,000 or so distinct CDR3 sequences, approximately 4.6% being singletons. As for time point: sample taken at primary tumor resection. Study-wide results and caveats: Intratumoral expanded alpha and beta TCR counts were found to track tumor mutation counts.

These receptors' antigens are unknown. Sequencing was performed on lung tumor tissue, taken at surgery. The receptor set was obtained from a male donor with early-stage non-small cell lung cancer.

This clonotype was seen ten or more times. This beta chain is an off-target read within a library intended for alpha chains, so its frequency means little. The chain uses TRBV20-1 and TRBJ2-1; tentatively, D is TRBD1 or TRBD2 (6 bases each). Germline V CDR1 and CDR2: DFQATT, SNEGSKA (reference sequence). Trimming left V 6 bases short and J 6 bases short, with 21 bases between. The CDR3 is 15 amino acids. The CDR3 nucleotides read TGCAGTGCGCAACCCTTACGGGGGCGCATCAATGAGCAGTTCTTC. This translates into CSAQPLRGRINEQFF.

With respect to this clonotype: In a library made to pick up alpha chains, this beta chain is a stray read with a size that means little. The chain carries TRBV24-1 and TRBJ2-7; D is perhaps TRBD1 (5 bases). The germline CDR1 and CDR2 sequences are KGHDR and SFDVKD. The V end was cut by 5 bases, the J end by 9 bases, with 10 bases between. The CDR3 covers 11 residues. The DNA for the CDR3 is TGTGCCACCAGTGGAGGACAACGGCAGTACTTC. This translates into CATSGGQRQYF.

This clonotype was recorded many times. This beta chain is a stray sequence in a library constructed for alpha chains; its clone size is not meaningful. V gene TRBV21-1 combines with J gene TRBJ2-4. TRBV21-1 is labeled a pseudogene. The CDR3 length is 17 residues. CDR3 loop: CASSKAPPTLPKNIQYF. The CDR3 nucleotides read TGTGCCAGCAGCAAAGCGCCTCCGACATTGCCCAAAAACATTCAGTACTTC.

This clonotype has ten or more counts. Within a library made for alpha chains, this beta chain is off target, and its count is uninformative. The chain joins TRBV5-1 to TRBJ1-1, with 8 bases lining up with TRBD1. The germline CDR1 and CDR2 sequences are SGHRS and YFSETQ. V shed 7 bases and J 3 bases; nucleotides not matched to a gene: 5. The CDR3 runs 13 residues. The DNA for the CDR3 is TGCGCCAGCCAGGGGGCAAGGGACACTGAAGCTTTCTTT. It is translated as CASQGARDTEAFF.

This clonotype was detected many times. This beta chain is off target for a library built for alpha chains, so its abundance means little. The chain recombines TRBV10-1 with TRBJ2-3; a possible D gene is TRBD2 (5 bases). The germline V and J ends were trimmed by 3 bases and 5 bases, with 9 bases remaining between them. Germline CDR1 WNHNN, CDR2 SYGVQD (reference sequence). This CDR3 comprises 13 residues. CDR3 DNA: TGCGCCAGCAGTGACCGTGCGGGAGATACGCAGTATTTT. It codes for CASSDRAGDTQYF.

This clonotype has a count of ten or more. This beta chain represents an off-target read in a library built for alpha chains; its size is of limited meaning. The chain has TRBV7-2 and TRBJ1-3, with TRBD1 as a possible D gene (5 bases). Germline V gene lookup returns CDR1 SGHTA and CDR2 FQGNSA. Trimming stripped 2 bases from V and 0 bases from J, with 8 bases between. This CDR3 contains 15 residues. CDR3 nucleotide sequence: TGTGCCAGCAGCTTACAGGGCTCCTCTGGAAACACCATATATTTT. Protein sequence: CASSLQGSSGNTIYF. Supplemented by reference TRBV7-2 and TRBJ1-3, the full variable domain reads GAGVSQSPSNKVTEKGKDVELRCDPISGHTALYWYRQSLGQGLEFLIYFQGNSAPDKSGLPSDRFSAERTGGSVSTLTIQRTQQEDSAVYLCASSLQGSSGNTIYFGEGSWLTVV.

This clonotype ranks as medium-sized (0.01 to 0.1%). This beta chain is an unintended read in a library built for alpha chains; its size means little. The chain links TRBV29-1 to TRBJ1-2; the D is unclear. V was shortened by 5 bases and J by 5 bases, with 12 bases between the two germline ends. The CDR3 extends over 12 amino acids. Germline lookup yields CDR1 SQVTM and CDR2 ANQGSEA. The CDR3 spells CSVTDRFYGYTF. DNA for the CDR3: TGCAGCGTTACTGATCGATTTTATGGCTACACCTTC.

A note on this clonotype: In a library made to pick up alpha chains, this beta chain is a stray read with a size that means little. The chain links TRBV29-1 to TRBJ2-2, with D uncertain. CDR3 length equals 15 residues. V was cut by 4 bases and J by 0 bases, with 12 bases left in between. The germline V gene encodes CDR1 SQVTM and CDR2 ANQGSEA. The CDR3 DNA reads as TGCAGCGTTGTAGTGGTTCAGGCGAACACCGGGGAGCTGTTTTTT. Translation gives CSVVVVQANTGELFF.

This clonotype has ten or more counts. Within a library made for alpha chains, this beta chain is off target, and its count is uninformative. The genes are TRBV20-1 and TRBJ1-1; D remains unclear. The CDR3 consists of 13 residues. V lost 1 base and J lost 3, with 9 bases in between. Germline CDR1 reads DFQATT; CDR2 reads SNEGSKA (reference sequence). The CDR3 sequence is CSARAHLDTEAFF. The CDR3 DNA reads TGCAGTGCTAGAGCGCACCTCGACACTGAAGCTTTCTTT.

This clonotype appeared many times. The library was designed around alpha chains, so this beta chain is a stray read whose abundance carries little weight. The chain joins TRBV5-1 to TRBJ2-7; D possibly corresponds to TRBD1 (6 bases). Trimming pared 4 bases from V and 4 bases from J, leaving 12 bases between. Germline V gene data show CDR1 as SGHRS and CDR2 as YFSETQ. This CDR3 contains 13 residues. The CDR3: CASSMTGPYEQYF. As DNA, the CDR3 is TGCGCCAGCAGCATGACAGGTCCGTACGAGCAGTACTTC.

Comments on this clonotype: The size of this beta chain means little, since it is a stray read in a library made for alpha chains. The chain has TRBV20-1 and TRBJ2-7, with TRBD2 matching 8 bases. The CDR3 is 13 amino acids. V lost 1 base and J lost 5; bases outside the gene matches: 4. Looked up from germline, CDR1 is DFQATT and CDR2 is SNEGSKA (reference sequence). CDR3 DNA sequence: TGCAGTGCTAGAGTCGGGGGGGCCCACGAGCAGTACTTC. Residues: CSARVGGAHEQYF.

This clonotype was detected ten times or more. This beta chain represents an off-target read in a library built for alpha chains; its size is of limited meaning. The rearrangement links TRBV7-2 to TRBJ1-2; D is perhaps TRBD1 (6 bases). The germline V gene has CDR1 SGHTA and CDR2 FQGNSA. This CDR3 is built from 13 residues. Trimming cost V 5 bases and J 8 bases, with 15 bases left between them. This CDR3 reads CASSLNRVSGYTF. The CDR3 DNA reads TGTGCCAGCAGCCTTAACAGGGTTAGCGGCTACACCTTC.

This clonotype occurred many times. This beta chain is an unintended read in a library built for alpha chains; its size means little. The chain links TRBV4-3 to TRBJ1-1; D may be TRBD1 (6 bases). Trimming cost V 0 bases and J 3 bases, with 20 bases left between them. Germline assignment: CDR1 LGHNA and CDR2 YSLEER. The CDR3 runs 18 residues. CDR3 region: CASSQEERTGREDTEAFF. As DNA, the CDR3 is TGCGCCAGCAGCCAAGAGGAGCGAACAGGGCGGGAAGACACTGAAGCTTTCTTT.

This clonotype has only a few counts. The size of this beta chain means little, since it is a stray read in a library made for alpha chains. The chain is built from TRBV29-1 and TRBJ2-6; D gene uncertain. Trimming left V 0 bases short and J 0 bases short, with 6 bases between. The CDR3 spans 15 residues. Germline CDR1 and CDR2: SQVTM and ANQGSEA. The CDR3 loop is CSVEDHNSGANVLTF. For the CDR3, the DNA is TGCAGCGTTGAAGATCACAACTCTGGGGCCAACGTCCTGACTTTC.

In its sample, this clonotype was seen a few times. This beta chain is a stray read from a library made for alpha chains; its abundance is not meaningful. The chain is built from TRBV28 and TRBJ2-7; a possible D gene is TRBD1 (5 bases). Germline lookup yields CDR1 MDHEN and CDR2 SYDVKM. The V end lost 3 bases, the J end lost 2 bases, and 11 bases lay between the germline ends. This CDR3 is built from 14 residues. The CDR3 region is CASSFFAGPYEQYF. The CDR3 DNA reads TGTGCCAGCAGTTTCTTCGCAGGGCCCTACGAGCAGTACTTC. Variable domain in full (rest from reference TRBV28 and TRBJ2-7): DVKVTQSSRYLVKRTGEKVFLECVQDMDHENMFWYRQDPGLGLRLIYFSYDVKMKEKGDIPEGYSVSREKKERFSLILESASTNQTSMYLCASSFFAGPYEQYFGPGTRLTVT.

This clonotype was counted at least ten times. The library was designed around alpha chains, so this beta chain is a stray read whose abundance carries little weight. The genes are TRBV20-1 and TRBJ2-7; D not certain. V gave up 6 bases and J gave up 2 bases, with 11 bases separating them. The germline gives CDR1 DFQATT, CDR2 SNEGSKA (reference sequence). This CDR3 is built from 12 residues. The CDR3 bases are TGCAGTGCCTCGACATTGACCTACGAGCAGTACTTC. Residues: CSASTLTYEQYF.

This clonotype has a count of ten or more. This beta chain was picked up by a library intended for alpha chains and is off target, so its count carries little meaning. J is TRBJ2-1 and V is TRBV2; possible D gene TRBD1, 5 bases. The germline CDR1 and CDR2 sequences are SNHLY and FYNNEI. The ends were cut back, 6 bases at V and 9 bases at J, with 15 bases in the middle. This CDR3 region has 13 residues. The chain's CDR3 is CASRVDTGPEQFF. The CDR3 DNA follows: TGTGCCAGCAGGGTGGACACAGGTCCTGAGCAGTTCTTC.

This clonotype appeared a few times. Because this beta chain is a stray read in a library intended to capture alpha chains, its abundance should not be given much weight. The V and J genes are TRBV5-6 and TRBJ2-3, with 12 bases aligning to TRBD2. CDR1 is SGHDT, CDR2 YYEEEE, per germline. Losses at the gene ends were 1 base for V and 4 bases for J; bases not matched to a gene: 4. The CDR3 has 16 amino acids. CDR3 loop: CASSLTSGGIADTQYF. The CDR3 DNA sequence: TGTGCCAGCAGCTTGACTAGCGGGGGGATCGCAGATACGCAGTATTTT.

This clonotype was counted ten times or more. Since the library was made to target alpha chains, this beta chain is a stray read and its abundance is not meaningful. The rearrangement joins TRBV7-2 to TRBJ2-5, with D possibly being TRBD1 or TRBD2 (6 bases each). Germline CDR1 and CDR2: SGHTA and FQGNSA. The CDR3 extends over 14 amino acids. V lost 2 bases to trimming and J lost 0 bases, with 7 bases between them. CDR3 in DNA: TGTGCCAGCAGCTTAAGGGGGGACCAAGAGACCCAGTACTTC. Its translation: CASSLRGDQETQYF.

This clonotype was recorded many times. A library made for alpha chains picked up this beta chain off target, so its size means little. This chain uses TRBV28 with TRBJ1-2, with 11 nucleotides matching TRBD1. CDR3 length equals 15 residues. Germline V lookup: CDR1 MDHEN, CDR2 SYDVKM. The trim removed 5 bases at V and 6 bases at J, leaving 8 bases unmatched. CDR3 bases: TGTGCCAGCAGTCAACCTCGGACAGGGGGCCATGGCTACACCTTC. Protein: CASSQPRTGGHGYTF.

This clonotype was observed at least ten times. Little can be read into the size of this beta chain, an off-target read in a library designed for alpha chains. The rearrangement links TRBV14 to TRBJ2-6, with D uncertain. The CDR3 runs to 15 residues. The germline V gene encodes CDR1 SGHDN and CDR2 FVKESK. V was shortened by 2 bases and J by 0 bases, with 5 bases between the two germline ends. The CDR3 spells CASSQSSSGANVLTF. CDR3 sequence (DNA): TGTGCCAGCAGCCAATCGAGCTCTGGGGCCAACGTCCTGACTTTC.

This clonotype was counted only a few times. A library made for alpha chains picked up this beta chain off target, so its size means little. The chain is built from TRBV2 and TRBJ2-2; no clear D gene. This CDR3 spans 14 amino acids. Germline CDR1 SNHLY, CDR2 FYNNEI. Trimming removed 7 bases at V and 4 bases at J, with 13 bases between. Written as DNA, the CDR3 is TGTGCCAGCAACAGTTTAGGGCCCACCGGGGAGCTGTTTTTT. Protein sequence: CASNSLGPTGELFF.

This clonotype was seen at least ten times. One end of the junction fails to match germline, which may point to a read error. This beta chain is an unintended read in a library built for alpha chains; its size means little. The gene calls are TRBV6-6 and TRBJ1-3, with a possible D match to TRBD1 (5 bases). Per germline, CDR1 MNHNY and CDR2 SVGAGI (reference sequence). The CDR3 runs 16 residues. CDR3 residues: CASNYRDSLFGNTIYF. CDR3 in DNA: TGTGCCAGCAATTACCGGGACTCGCTTTTTGGAAACACCATATATTTT.

This clonotype has a count of ten or more. Since the library was made to target alpha chains, this beta chain is a stray read and its abundance is not meaningful. This chain links TRBV7-2 with TRBJ2-2; no firm D call. Germline CDR1 reads SGHTA; CDR2 reads FQGNSA. V shed 4 bases and J shed 10 bases, with 19 bases lying between them. The CDR3 consists of 15 residues. CDR3 residues: CASSSKVLDGPELFF. For the CDR3, the DNA is TGTGCCAGCAGCTCGAAGGTTTTAGATGGTCCGGAGCTGTTTTTT.

This clonotype appeared a few times. This beta chain came through as a stray read in a library set up for alpha chains, and its size says little. The chain carries TRBV20-1 and TRBJ1-5; possibly TRBD1 for D (5 bases). The germline gives CDR1 DFQATT, CDR2 SNEGSKA (reference sequence). V was clipped by 1 base and J by 0 bases, with 13 bases between them. CDR3 size: 16 residues. CDR3 in DNA: TGCAGTGCTAGAGCTAGGGGACGGTATAGCAATCAGCCCCAGCATTTT. It is translated as CSARARGRYSNQPQHF.

This clonotype showed up many times. Found in a library prepared for alpha chains, this beta chain is an off-target read, and its abundance has little meaning. V gene TRBV29-1 combines with J gene TRBJ1-1, with TRBD1 matching over 7 bases. Germline V lookup: CDR1 SQVTM, CDR2 ANQGSEA. The length of the CDR3 is 14 residues. The ends lost 3 bases at V and 1 base at J; junction bases unmatched: 5. The CDR3 protein is CSVERGQTNTEAFF. The DNA for the CDR3 is TGCAGCGTTGAGCGGGGACAGACGAACACTGAAGCTTTCTTT.

Ten or more counts support this clonotype. A library made for alpha chains picked up this beta chain off target, so its size means little. V is TRBV29-1 and J is TRBJ2-3, with unresolved D. This CDR3 has 12 residues. V lost 1 base and J 7 bases, leaving 9 bases between the germline ends. Germline V gene sequence: CDR1 SQVTM, CDR2 ANQGSEA. The CDR3 bases are TGCAGCGTTGAAGCCGGATCGAATACGCAGTATTTT. Its translation: CSVEAGSNTQYF.

This clonotype was observed at least ten times. The library was built for alpha chains, so this beta chain is an off-target read and its size means little. V and J are TRBV29-1 and TRBJ2-1, with 7 bases identical to TRBD2. CDR1 and CDR2 from the germline V gene are SQVTM and ANQGSEA. This CDR3 comprises 14 residues. The trim removed 1 base at V and 3 bases at J, leaving 3 bases unmatched. The CDR3 reads CSVEGGGNYNEQFF. DNA of the CDR3: TGCAGCGTTGAAGGGGGAGGGAACTACAATGAGCAGTTCTTC.

There are many counts of this clonotype. This beta chain was picked up by a library intended for alpha chains and is off target, so its count carries little meaning. The chain recombines TRBV6-1 with TRBJ2-3, with TRBD2 identical over 11 bases. The CDR3 consists of 16 residues. Per the germline V gene, CDR1 is MNHNS and CDR2 is SASEGT. V lost 2 bases to trimming and J lost 6 bases; unmatched junction nucleotides: 7. The CDR3 DNA follows: TGTGCCAGCAGTGAACGGGTAGCGGGGGGGAGCGATACGCAGTATTTT. Translated: CASSERVAGGSDTQYF.